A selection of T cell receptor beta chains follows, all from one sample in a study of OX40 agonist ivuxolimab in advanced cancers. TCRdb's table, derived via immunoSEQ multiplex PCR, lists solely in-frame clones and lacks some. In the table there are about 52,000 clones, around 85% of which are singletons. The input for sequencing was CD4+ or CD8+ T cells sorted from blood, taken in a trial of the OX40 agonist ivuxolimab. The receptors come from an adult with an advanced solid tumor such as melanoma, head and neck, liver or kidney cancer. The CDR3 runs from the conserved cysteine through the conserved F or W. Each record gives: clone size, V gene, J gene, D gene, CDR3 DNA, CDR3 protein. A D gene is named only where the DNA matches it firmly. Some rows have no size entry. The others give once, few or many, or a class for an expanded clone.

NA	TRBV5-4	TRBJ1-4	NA	TGTGCCAGCAGCTTGCATCCGGCTGATGAAAAACTGTTTTTT	CASSLHPADEKLFF
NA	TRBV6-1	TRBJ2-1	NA	TGTGCCAGCAGTGAGGATGGACACCGCTACAATGAGCAGTTCTTC	CASSEDGHRYNEQFF
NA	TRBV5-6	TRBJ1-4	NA	TGTGCCAGCAGCGATGACACAAAAACTGAAAAACTGTTTTTT	CASSDDTKTEKLFF
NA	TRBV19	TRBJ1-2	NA	TGTGCCAGTAGTGCGGGGCCTTATGGCTACACCTTC	CASSAGPYGYTF
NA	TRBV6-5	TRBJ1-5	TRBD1	TGTGCCAGCAGTTACAACAGGGGGGCGGATCAGCCCCAGCATTTT	CASSYNRGADQPQHF
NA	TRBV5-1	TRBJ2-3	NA	TGCGCCAGCAGCTCCCAAACCACAGATACGCAGTATTTT	CASSSQTTDTQYF
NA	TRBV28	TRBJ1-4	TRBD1	TGTGCCAGCAGTTTTCAGGGGGCGCCGGGTAATGAAAAACTGTTTTTT	CASSFQGAPGNEKLFF
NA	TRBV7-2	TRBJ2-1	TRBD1	TGTGCCAGCAGCTTACGCAGGGGGCGCCTTGAGCAGTTCTTC	CASSLRRGRLEQFF
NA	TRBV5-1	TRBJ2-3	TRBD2	TGCGCCAGCAGCCCGGGACTAAAGGGCGGCGCAGATACGCAGTATTTT	CASSPGLKGGADTQYF
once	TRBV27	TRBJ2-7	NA	TGTGCCAGCAGTTCCCCGGGTTCTACCTACGAGCAGTACTTC	CASSSPGSTYEQYF
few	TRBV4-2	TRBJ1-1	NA	TGTGCCAGCAGCTTAGGCGGGACGGAGAACACTGAAGCTTTCTTT	CASSLGGTENTEAFF
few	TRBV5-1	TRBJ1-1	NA	TGCGCCAGCAGCTTCTCTACGAACACTGAAGCTTTCTTT	CASSFSTNTEAFF
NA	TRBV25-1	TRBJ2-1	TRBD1	TGTGCCAGCAGTGAACCCGGGACAGGGTACAATGAGCAGTTCTTC	CASSEPGTGYNEQFF
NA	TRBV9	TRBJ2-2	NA	TGTGCCAGCAGCGTAGAAGGGACAAGAGGAAGGCACTGGAACACCGGGGAGCTGTTTTTT	CASSVEGTRGRHWNTGELFF
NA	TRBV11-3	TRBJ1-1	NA	TGTGCCAGCAGCCGATTTGGTGGGACTGAAGCTTTCTTT	CASSRFGGTEAFF
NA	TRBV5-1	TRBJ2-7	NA	TGCGCCAGCAGCTTGTTAACAGGGCAGGGTTACGAGCAGTACTTC	CASSLLTGQGYEQYF
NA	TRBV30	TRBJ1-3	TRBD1	TGTGCCTGGAAACAGGGGGCTGGAAACACCATATATTTT	CAWKQGAGNTIYF
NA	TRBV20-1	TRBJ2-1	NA	TGCAGTGCTAGCCAGGCGAATGAGCAGTTCTTC	CSASQANEQFF
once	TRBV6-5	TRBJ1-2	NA	TGTGCCAGCAGTTACTCCGACAGAAACACCTTC	CASSYSDRNTF
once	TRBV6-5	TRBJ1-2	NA	TGTGCCAGCGGCCGGGACCAGGAGGGGTCTGGCTACACCTTC	CASGRDQEGSGYTF
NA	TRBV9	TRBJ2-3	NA	TGTGCCAGCAGCCCGTCGCTCAGGGGCGATACGCAGTATTTT	CASSPSLRGDTQYF
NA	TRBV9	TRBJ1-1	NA	TGTGCCAGCAGCGTAGCTCTCCTGAACACTGAAGCTCTCTTT	CASSVALLNTEALF
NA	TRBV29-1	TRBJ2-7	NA	TGCAGCGTTGATGAGGGAACCTACGAGCAGTACTTC	CSVDEGTYEQYF
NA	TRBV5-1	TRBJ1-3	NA	TGCGCCAGCAGCCCCGTTTTGCTGAGGGGAATCTCTGGAAACACCATATATTTT	CASSPVLLRGISGNTIYF
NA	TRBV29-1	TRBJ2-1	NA	TGCAGCGTTGATCGCAATGAGCAGTTCTTC	CSVDRNEQFF
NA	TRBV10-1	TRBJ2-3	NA	TGCGCCAGCAGTGATCACACAGATACGCAGTATTTT	CASSDHTDTQYF
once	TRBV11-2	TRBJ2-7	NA	TGTGCCAGCAGCTCCCTAAGGGATAAAGGTTTCGAGCAGTACTTC	CASSSLRDKGFEQYF
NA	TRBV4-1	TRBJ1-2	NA	TGCGCCAGCAGCCAAGATGAAAGGGGGGACTCCTCTTTCTATGGCTACACCTTC	CASSQDERGDSSFYGYTF
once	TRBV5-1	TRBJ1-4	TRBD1	TGCGCCAGCAGCCCGGGACAGGCTAATGAAAAACTGTTTTTT	CASSPGQANEKLFF
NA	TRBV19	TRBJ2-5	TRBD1	TGTGCCACCCGACAGGGGGCAGGGGAGACCCAGTACTTC	CATRQGAGETQYF
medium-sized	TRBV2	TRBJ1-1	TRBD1	TGTGCCAGCAGTTATACAGGGGTTGAAGCTTTCTTT	CASSYTGVEAFF